The sequence of this TCR beta chain was determined in a study of OX40 agonist ivuxolimab in advanced cancers. This table comes from immunoSEQ multiplex PCR, and its TCRdb copy is limited to in-frame clones, with some not included. Of 67,000 or so clones listed, more than 85% are singletons. The CDR3 sequence is 14 residues long. The sequencing here drew on CD4+ or CD8+ T cells sorted from blood, taken in a trial of the OX40 agonist ivuxolimab. The sequence came from an adult with an advanced solid tumor such as melanoma, head and neck, liver or kidney cancer. The rearrangement uses TRBV21-1 and TRBJ2-7. TRBV21-1 is labeled a pseudogene. CDR3 nucleotides: TGTGCCAGCAGCAAAGTAGGGGGGTCCTACGAGCAGTACTTC. Amino acid sequence: CASSKVGGSYEQYF.